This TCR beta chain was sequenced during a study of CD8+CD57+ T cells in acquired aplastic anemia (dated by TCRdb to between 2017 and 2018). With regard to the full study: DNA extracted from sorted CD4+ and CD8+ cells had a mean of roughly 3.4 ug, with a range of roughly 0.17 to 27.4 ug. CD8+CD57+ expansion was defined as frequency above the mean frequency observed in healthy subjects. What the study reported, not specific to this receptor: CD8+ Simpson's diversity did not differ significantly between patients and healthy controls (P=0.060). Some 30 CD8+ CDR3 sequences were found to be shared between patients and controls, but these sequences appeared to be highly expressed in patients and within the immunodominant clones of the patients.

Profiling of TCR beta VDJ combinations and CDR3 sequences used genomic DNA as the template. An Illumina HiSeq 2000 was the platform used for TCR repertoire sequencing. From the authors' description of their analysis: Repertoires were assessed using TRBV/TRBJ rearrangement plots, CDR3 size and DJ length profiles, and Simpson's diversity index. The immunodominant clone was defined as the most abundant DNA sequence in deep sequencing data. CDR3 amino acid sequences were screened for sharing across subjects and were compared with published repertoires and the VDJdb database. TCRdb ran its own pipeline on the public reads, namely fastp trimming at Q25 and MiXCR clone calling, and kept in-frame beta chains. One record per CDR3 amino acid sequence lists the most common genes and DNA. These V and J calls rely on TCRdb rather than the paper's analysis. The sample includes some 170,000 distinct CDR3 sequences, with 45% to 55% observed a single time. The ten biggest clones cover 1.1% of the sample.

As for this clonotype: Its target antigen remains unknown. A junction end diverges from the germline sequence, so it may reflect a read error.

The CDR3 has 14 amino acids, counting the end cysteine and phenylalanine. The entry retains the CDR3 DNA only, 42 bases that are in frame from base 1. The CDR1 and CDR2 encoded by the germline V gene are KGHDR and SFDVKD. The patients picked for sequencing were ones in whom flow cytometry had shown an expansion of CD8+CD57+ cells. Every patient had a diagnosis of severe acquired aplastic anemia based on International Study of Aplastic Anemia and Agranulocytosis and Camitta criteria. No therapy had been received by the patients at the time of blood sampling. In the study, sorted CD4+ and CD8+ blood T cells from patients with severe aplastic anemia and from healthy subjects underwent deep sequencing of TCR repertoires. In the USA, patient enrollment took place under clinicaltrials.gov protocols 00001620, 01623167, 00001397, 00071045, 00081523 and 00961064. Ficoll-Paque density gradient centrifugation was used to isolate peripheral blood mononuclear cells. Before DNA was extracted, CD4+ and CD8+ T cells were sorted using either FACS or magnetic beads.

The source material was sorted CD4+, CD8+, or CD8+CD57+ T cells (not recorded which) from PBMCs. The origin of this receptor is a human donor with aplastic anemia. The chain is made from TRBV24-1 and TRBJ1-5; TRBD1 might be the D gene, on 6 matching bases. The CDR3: CATKGDYSDQPQHF. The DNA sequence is TGTGCCACCAAGGGGGACTATAGCGATCAGCCCCAGCATTTT.